Shown below are 9 T cell receptor beta chains from a single sample sequenced in a study of T cell responses to AZD1222 COVID-19 vaccine. Sequencing used immunoSEQ multiplex PCR; TCRdb keeps in-frame clones, though not all of them. The table lists 150,000 to 160,000 clones, about nine tenths of them singletons, with 1.5% to 2% in the top ten. This specimen was peripheral blood, taken on day 0 of AZD1222 vaccination. Receptor source: an adult in good health.

The rearrangement joins TRBV9 to TRBJ2-1, with D tentatively TRBD2 (5 bases). V was cut by 0 bases and J by 8 bases, with 6 bases left in between. Germline V lookup: CDR1 SGDLS, CDR2 YYNGEE. This CDR3 comprises 12 residues. The DNA of the CDR3 is TGTGCCAGCAGCGTAGCCGGGGATGAGCAGTTCTTC. This gives the protein CASSVAGDEQFF.

This clone was detected only once. This sequence joins TRBV9 and TRBJ2-2; TRBD2 aligns across 12 bases. CDR3 length: 18 amino acids. Trimming removed 3 bases from V and 3 bases from J; junction bases left unmatched: 9. Looked up from germline, CDR1 is SGDLS and CDR2 is YYNGEE. This CDR3 is CASSARWSSGRDTGELFF. CDR3 coding DNA: TGTGCCAGCAGCGCGAGGTGGTCTAGCGGGAGGGACACCGGGGAGCTGTTTTTT.

The rearrangement uses TRBV7-2 and TRBJ2-5; TRBD2 aligns across 10 bases. This CDR3 region has 18 residues. Per the germline V gene, CDR1 is SGHTA and CDR2 is FQGNSA. Losses at the gene ends were 1 base for V and 3 bases for J; bases not matched to a gene: 11. CDR3 coding DNA: TGTGCCAGCAGCTTAGGGGGGTTGCTAGCGGGAGCAAAAGAGACCCAGTACTTC. Amino acids: CASSLGGLLAGAKETQYF. Supplemented by reference TRBV7-2 and TRBJ2-5, the full variable domain reads GAGVSQSPSNKVTEKGKDVELRCDPISGHTALYWYRQSLGQGLEFLIYFQGNSAPDKSGLPSDRFSAERTGGSVSTLTIQRTQQEDSAVYLCASSLGGLLAGAKETQYFGPGTRLLVL.

This clone was detected only once. The rearrangement joins TRBV28 to TRBJ1-1; 7 bases are a match to TRBD1. CDR1 and CDR2 from the germline V gene are MDHEN and SYDVKM. This CDR3 contains 14 residues. V gave up 2 bases and J gave up 5 bases; unmatched junction bases: 5. The CDR3 DNA sequence: TGTGCCAGCAGTTTACGACAGGGTGGGACTGAAGCTTTCTTT. Translating it yields CASSLRQGGTEAFF.

The V call is TRBV5-8, the J call TRBJ1-2, with D tentatively TRBD1 (5 bases). The CDR3 sequence is 14 residues long. V dropped 3 bases and J dropped 5 bases, with 14 bases sitting between them. From germline, CDR1 is SGHTS and CDR2 YDEGEE. This CDR3 is CASSSHRGGYGYTF. The CDR3, as DNA: TGTGCCAGCAGCTCCCATAGGGGCGGGTATGGCTACACCTTC.

This clone was seen only a few times. The J gene is TRBJ2-3, the V gene TRBV7-9, with D uncertain. Germline V CDR1 and CDR2: SEHNR, FQNEAQ (reference sequence). Trimming removed 1 base from V and 2 bases from J, with 7 bases in between. The CDR3 is 14 amino acids. The CDR3 reads CASSLVGITDTQYF. The CDR3 bases are TGTGCCAGCAGCTTAGTAGGGATCACAGATACGCAGTATTTT.

The chain carries TRBV7-2 and TRBJ2-7; 14 bases line up with TRBD2. Trimming at V came to 7 bases and at J to 1 base, leaving 12 bases not matched to a gene. Germline CDR1 SGHTA, CDR2 FQGNSA. There are 18 residues in the CDR3. The CDR3 DNA reads as TGTGCCAGCATCAAAGAGGGACTAGCGGGAGTGAGGTCCTACGAGCAGTACTTC. This translates into CASIKEGLAGVRSYEQYF. Full variable domain (remainder filled in from reference TRBV7-2 and TRBJ2-7): GAGVSQSPSNKVTEKGKDVELRCDPISGHTALYWYRQSLGQGLEFLIYFQGNSAPDKSGLPSDRFSAERTGGSVSTLTIQRTQQEDSAVYLCASIKEGLAGVRSYEQYFGPGTRLTVT.

The CDR3 DNA sequence: TGTGCCAGCAGCAAGGGCTCATTTCTGTACAGGCCTTCTAACTATGGCTACACCTTC. Its translation is CASSKGSFLYRPSNYGYTF. The rearrangement uses TRBV21-1 and TRBJ1-2; TRBD1 is the table's D call and was not checked against the DNA. TRBV21-1 is a documented pseudogene. This CDR3 has 19 amino acids.

The V and J genes are TRBV29-1 and TRBJ2-1, with 7 bases matching TRBD2. The CDR3 extends over 14 amino acids. Germline CDR1 and CDR2: SQVTM and ANQGSEA. V lost 4 bases, J lost 8 bases, and 11 bases stayed unmatched. CDR3 coding DNA: TGCAGCGTTGCTAGGCGACTAGCCGGGGATGAGCAGTTCTTC. This translates into CSVARRLAGDEQFF.